This T cell receptor beta chain originates from a study of high-grade serous ovarian cancer treatment subgroups. For the study at large: On average, around 15,000 reads and about 7,400 unique TCR beta rearrangements were obtained per sample.

The repertoire was sequenced with immunoSEQ multiplex PCR; TCRdb's copy has only in-frame clones and lacks some. The sample holds 4,300 or so clones, 70% to 75% seen once. Concerning this clone: What it binds is unknown.

The tumor samples were collected prior to definitive surgery or chemotherapy. The study, taken as a whole, reports: Repertoire similarity ranged roughly 0.1 to 0.79 between tumors of one patient. TCR relatedness rose with neoantigen level and trended with mutation load. Spatial context was lost because tumors were sequenced in bulk.

The source is a human donor with high-grade serous ovarian cancer. The sample comprised tumor tissue.

This CDR3 reads CASSSVGTDYEQYF. The CDR3 DNA sequence: TGCGCCAGCAGCTCCGTCGGGACAGATTACGAGCAGTACTTC. This rearrangement joins TRBV5-1 to TRBJ2-7, with 7 bases lining up with TRBD1. The CDR3 extends over 14 amino acids. CDR1 and CDR2 (germline): SGHRS, YFSETQ. With V trimmed by 3 bases and J by 4 bases, 7 bases remained unmatched.